This TCR beta chain was captured by sequencing in a study of blood T cell repertoires in COVID-19. Resolution of symptoms, clearance, or two negative PCRs was present in recovered Cohort 3 donors. V was trimmed by 4 bases and J by 5 bases, leaving 18 bases between them. CDR3 length: 16 residues. Germline V gene lookup returns CDR1 MDHEN and CDR2 SYDVKM. Produced via immunoSEQ multiplex PCR; TCRdb's table is partial and in-frame only. Of some 530,000 clones listed, approximately 90% are singletons. The sequence was collected from a woman between 55 and 75 years old who had recovered from COVID-19. The sequenced material came from PBMCs or T cells enriched from blood (not recorded which). The chain links TRBV28 to TRBJ2-1, with TRBD1 as a possible D gene (5 bases). The DNA of the CDR3 is TGTGCCAGCAGTTCTTCAGGGAACGCTTTAGACAATGAGCAGTTCTTC. As protein: CASSSSGNALDNEQFF.